These 32 T cell receptor beta chains originate from one sample sequenced in a study of cytomegalovirus exposure and HLA in healthy donors. The study ran its PCR with 60 Vbeta and 13 Jbeta primers. TCRdb keeps only in-frame clones here, not all; method: immunoSEQ multiplex PCR. The table has roughly 250,000 clones, 75% to 85% seen once. Input material: PBMCs. These TCRs come from a girl aged 2-10 years in good health and CMV-seronegative.

V is TRBV29-1 and J is TRBJ2-3; D is perhaps TRBD2 (5 bases). Germline CDR1 reads SQVTM; CDR2 reads ANQGSEA. Trimming stripped 0 bases from V and 4 bases from J, with 17 bases between. CDR3 length equals 16 residues. CDR3 nucleotides: TGCAGCGTTGAAGATGGATCCCAGAGGAGGCCAGATACGCAGTATTTT. Amino acids: CSVEDGSQRRPDTQYF.

The chain couples TRBV19 to TRBJ1-1; TRBD1 matches at 10 bases. This CDR3 comprises 16 residues. The germline gives CDR1 LNHDA, CDR2 SQIVND (reference sequence). V gave up 6 bases and J gave up 4 bases; unmatched junction bases: 11. CDR3 nucleotides: TGTGCCAGTAGGGGACAGGGGTTCGATTTCGGCACTGAAGCTTTCTTT. Translated, it gives CASRGQGFDFGTEAFF.

The V call is TRBV2, the J call TRBJ2-7; 8 bases line up with TRBD1. J was trimmed by 2 bases and V by 6 bases; bases with no gene match: 9. The CDR3 is 15 amino acids. CDR1 is SNHLY and CDR2 is FYNNEI in the germline V gene. As DNA, the CDR3 is TGTGCCAGCAGGCAGGGGGCAGGGACAACCTACGAGCAGTACTTC. It encodes CASRQGAGTTYEQYF.

The rearrangement uses TRBV4-1 and TRBJ2-7; D is unclear. Trimming pared 1 base from V and 1 base from J, leaving 8 bases between. The CDR3 covers 14 residues. CDR1 is MGHRA and CDR2 is YSYEKL in the germline V gene. This CDR3 reads CASSQGRLSYEQYF. The CDR3 coding sequence is TGCGCCAGCAGCCAAGGCAGATTGTCCTACGAGCAGTACTTC.

The V and J genes are TRBV7-2 and TRBJ1-2; 7 bases are a match to TRBD1. CDR1 is SGHTA, CDR2 FQGNSA, per germline. Trimming removed 5 bases from V and 1 base from J; junction bases left unmatched: 10. This CDR3 spans 16 amino acids. The CDR3 DNA sequence: TGTGCCAGCAGCCAAGGGAGCACAGGGGTTAACTATGGCTACACCTTC. Protein: CASSQGSTGVNYGYTF.

V gene TRBV28 combines with J gene TRBJ2-6; D perhaps matches TRBD1 (5 bases). Deletions cut 2 bases from V and 4 bases from J, with 15 bases between. The CDR3 length is 17 residues. Per the germline V gene, CDR1 is MDHEN and CDR2 is SYDVKM. As DNA, the CDR3 is TGTGCCAGCAGTTTACATGCAGGGAAAGGAGGGGCCAACGTCCTGACTTTC. Translation gives CASSLHAGKGGANVLTF.

The rearrangement links TRBV13 to TRBJ2-2, with unresolved D. The V end lost 6 bases, the J end lost 4 bases, and 12 bases lay between the germline ends. This CDR3 has 14 residues. The V gene's germline CDR1 is PRHDT and CDR2 FYEKMQ (reference sequence). DNA for the CDR3: TGTGCCAGCAGTCTTCAGATTTCCACCGGGGAGCTGTTTTTT. Its translation is CASSLQISTGELFF.

The chain has TRBV28 and TRBJ2-2; the match to TRBD2 covers 10 bases. The CDR3 contains 17 residues. CDR1 MDHEN and CDR2 SYDVKM come from the germline V gene. Trimming took 6 bases from V and 1 from J; bases not matched to a gene: 8. This CDR3 reads CASRTIGLAENTGELFF. In nucleotides, the CDR3 is TGTGCCAGCAGGACCATCGGACTAGCGGAGAACACCGGGGAGCTGTTTTTT.

The chain joins TRBV11-2 to TRBJ2-5; no firm D call. The closer fit of TRBJ2-7 to the DNA end suggests the J call may be wrong. The CDR3 sequence is 12 residues long. Germline CDR1 and CDR2: SGHAT and FQNNGV. As DNA, the CDR3 is TGTGCCAGCAGCTTTAGTGATTACGAGCAGTACTTC. Protein product: CASSFSDYEQYF.

This chain connects TRBV7-6 to TRBJ2-1, with 7 bases matching TRBD2. The trim removed 4 bases at V and 5 bases at J, leaving 8 bases unmatched. Germline CDR1 is SGHVS and CDR2 is FNYEAQ. The CDR3 spans 15 residues. The CDR3, as DNA: TGTGCCAGCAGCTCCACTTTTGCGGGGGACAATGAGCAGTTCTTC. Its protein product is CASSSTFAGDNEQFF.

The rearrangement uses TRBV27 and TRBJ1-1; 7 bases match TRBD1. Unmatched junction bases numbered 13, after V lost 3 bases and J lost 3 bases. The CDR3 covers 17 residues. Germline V gene lookup returns CDR1 MNHEY and CDR2 SMNVEV (reference sequence). CDR3 sequence (DNA): TGTGCCAGCAGTTTTCTGTTTGGGCCAGGGGGGTACACTGAAGCTTTCTTT. Translation gives CASSFLFGPGGYTEAFF.

The chain is built from TRBV7-6 and TRBJ1-1; 8 bases map to TRBD1. Germline CDR1 reads SGHVS; CDR2 reads FNYEAQ. This CDR3 has 16 residues. The trim removed 3 bases at V and 5 bases at J, leaving 11 bases unmatched. The CDR3 DNA sequence: TGTGCCAGCAGCTTGGGGCAGGGGGCATTGGAGACTGAAGCTTTCTTT. This gives the protein CASSLGQGALETEAFF.

CDR3 region: CASSLGQGAGNTIYF. Here the CDR3 DNA reads TGTGCCAGCAGCTTAGGACAGGGAGCTGGAAACACCATATATTTT. This chain uses TRBV13 with TRBJ1-3, with D perhaps matching TRBD1 (6 bases). The CDR3 totals 15 residues. Germline lookup yields CDR1 PRHDT and CDR2 FYEKMQ (reference sequence). V was pared by 0 bases and J by 2 bases, with 8 bases between.

J is TRBJ2-3 and V is TRBV5-1; maybe TRBD2 (5 bases). Trimming removed 1 base from V and 2 bases from J, with 8 bases in between. Germline CDR1 reads SGHRS; CDR2 reads YFSETQ. The CDR3 runs 14 residues. CDR3 sequence reads: CASSLRGNTDTQYF. The DNA for the CDR3 is TGCGCCAGCAGCTTGAGAGGGAACACAGATACGCAGTATTTT.

In this sample, this clone turned up a few times. The rearrangement joins TRBV6-5 to TRBJ2-7, with D tentatively TRBD2 (5 bases). CDR3 length: 13 residues. Germline V gives CDR1 MNHEY, CDR2 SVGAGI. The V and J ends lost 6 bases and 3 bases respectively, with 12 bases between them. CDR3 residues: CASSARADYEQYF. Here the CDR3 DNA reads TGTGCCAGCAGCGCGCGAGCGGACTACGAGCAGTACTTC.

To note about this clone: Other DNA variants within this sample encode the same CDR3. The chain combines TRBV30 with TRBJ2-7; D remains unclear. Germline V gene lookup returns CDR1 GTSNPN and CDR2 SVGIG (reference sequence). Trimming shortened V by 2 bases and J by 4 bases, and 6 bases separated the two germline ends. CDR3 length: 11 amino acids. CDR3: CAWSLAYEQYF. The CDR3 region has the DNA TGTGCCTGGAGTCTCGCGTACGAGCAGTACTTC. The full variable domain, rest sourced from reference TRBV30 and TRBJ2-7, is SQTIHQWPATLVQPVGSPLSLECTVEGTSNPNLYWYRQAAGRGLQLLFYSVGIGQISSEVPQNLSASRPQDRQFILSSKKLLLSDSGFYLCAWSLAYEQYFGPGTRLTVT.

This chain links TRBV9 with TRBJ2-1; 7 bases agree with TRBD1. With 4 bases clipped from V and 8 bases from J, the junction kept 12 bases outside the gene matches. Germline values: CDR1 SGDLS, CDR2 YYNGEE. This CDR3 spans 15 amino acids. For the CDR3, the DNA is TGTGCCAGCAGCACCACAGGGGCCTCTAGGGATGAGCAGTTCTTC. Its protein product is CASSTTGASRDEQFF.

The chain couples TRBV28 to TRBJ2-3; 12 nucleotides agree with TRBD2. The V segment lost 6 bases and the J segment 7 bases; nucleotides outside the gene matches: 8. Germline V lookup: CDR1 MDHEN, CDR2 SYDVKM. The CDR3 totals 15 residues. CDR3 DNA sequence: TGTGCCAGCAGCTCCTCTAGCGGGGGGGCGCATACGCAGTATTTT. Encoded protein: CASSSSSGGAHTQYF.

The chain employs TRBV30 and TRBJ2-1, with 11 nucleotides matching TRBD2. Trimming cost V 5 bases and J 9 bases; bases outside gene matches: 3. The CDR3 loop spans 12 amino acids. Germline CDR1 and CDR2: GTSNPN and SVGIG (reference sequence). CDR3 nucleotides: TGTGCCTGGTACGGGACTAGCGGTGAGCAGTTCTTC. This codes for CAWYGTSGEQFF.

V is TRBV15 and J is TRBJ1-4, with D unresolved. V lost 1 base and J lost 8, with 17 bases in between. This CDR3 comprises 16 residues. Per the germline V gene, CDR1 is LNHNV and CDR2 is YYDKDF (reference sequence). The CDR3 DNA reads TGTGCCACCAGCAGAGCTGGGTGGAGCAGTTGGGAAAAACTGTTTTTT. Amino acids: CATSRAGWSSWEKLFF.

V usage is TRBV6-5 and J usage is TRBJ2-7, with TRBD2 matching over 13 bases. This CDR3 spans 15 amino acids. From germline, CDR1 is MNHEY and CDR2 SVGAGI. The ends lost 5 bases at V and 4 bases at J; junction bases unmatched: 5. The CDR3 region is CASSPGTSGNYEQYF. CDR3 in DNA: TGTGCCAGCAGTCCCGGGACTAGCGGGAATTACGAGCAGTACTTC.

The gene calls are TRBV9 and TRBJ1-5; D possibly corresponds to TRBD1 (5 bases). Trimming removed 2 bases from V and 7 bases from J, with 10 bases in between. The germline gives CDR1 SGDLS, CDR2 YYNGEE. The CDR3 length is 13 residues. The DNA of the CDR3 is TGTGCCAGCAGCGTCAGGGCGGACCAGCCCCAGCATTTT. This encodes CASSVRADQPQHF.

The sample holds a few counts of this clone. The chain links TRBV6-5 to TRBJ2-7; weak D call: TRBD2 (7 bases). Germline V gene lookup returns CDR1 MNHEY and CDR2 SVGAGI. V was trimmed by 6 bases and J by 2 bases, leaving 17 bases between them. The CDR3 covers 15 residues. In nucleotides, the CDR3 is TGTGCCAGCAGAGCCGCCGGGGGGCTACCCTACGAGCAGTACTTC. Translated: CASRAAGGLPYEQYF.

The V and J genes are TRBV19 and TRBJ2-7, with TRBD1 as a possible D gene (6 bases). Looked up from germline, CDR1 is LNHDA and CDR2 is SQIVND (reference sequence). This CDR3 is built from 15 residues. Trimming pared 6 bases from V and 2 bases from J, leaving 17 bases between. CDR3 protein: CASSLGATGTYEQYF. The CDR3 region has the DNA TGTGCCAGTAGCCTGGGGGCGACAGGAACCTACGAGCAGTACTTC. Supplemented by reference TRBV19 and TRBJ2-7, the full variable domain reads DGGITQSPKYLFRKEGQNVTLSCEQNLNHDAMYWYRQDPGQGLRLIYYSQIVNDFQKGDIAEGYSVSREKKESFPLTVTSAQKNPTAFYLCASSLGATGTYEQYFGPGTRLTVT.

This CDR3 is CASSRDMVGYEQYF. CDR3 nucleotides: TGTGCCAGCTCACGAGACATGGTGGGCTACGAGCAGTACTTC. The genes are TRBV18 and TRBJ2-7, with unresolved D. Trimming took off 4 bases at V and 3 bases at J, with 13 bases between the two ends. The CDR3 has 14 amino acids. In germline, CDR1 is KGHSH, CDR2 LQKENI.

This chain links TRBV6-5 with TRBJ1-2, with no clear D. V lost 0 bases, J lost 4 bases, and 12 bases lay in between. Germline V CDR1 and CDR2: MNHEY, SVGAGI. The CDR3 runs 15 residues. The CDR3 nucleotides read TGTGCCAGCAGTTACTCCCTAACCGGACTCTATGGCTACACCTTC. Translated, it gives CASSYSLTGLYGYTF.

The chain recombines TRBV28 with TRBJ2-7; D not resolved. From germline, CDR1 is MDHEN and CDR2 SYDVKM. Trimming took 3 bases from V and 0 from J, leaving 12 bases between them. The CDR3 totals 15 residues. The CDR3 nucleotides are TGTGCCAGCAGTTTTAAGCGAGTAGCCTCCTACGAGCAGTACTTC. Protein sequence: CASSFKRVASYEQYF.

The V and J genes are TRBV29-1 and TRBJ2-7; 9 bases agree with TRBD2. V shed 5 bases, J shed 2 bases, and the junction held 7 bases outside the gene matches. Germline V gene data show CDR1 as SQVTM and CDR2 as ANQGSEA. This CDR3 comprises 14 residues. CDR3 in amino acids: CSVTSGRRTYEQYF. In DNA form, the CDR3 reads TGCAGCGTTACAAGCGGGAGGCGTACCTACGAGCAGTACTTC.

This clone was recorded only once. This chain links TRBV6-5 with TRBJ1-1; D unclear. The CDR3 consists of 14 residues. The V gene lost 6 bases and the J gene lost 4 bases, with 15 bases spanning the gap. Per germline, CDR1 MNHEY and CDR2 SVGAGI. The CDR3, as DNA: TGTGCCAGCAGATCGCGACTGGGTCGCACTGAAGCTTTCTTT. It encodes CASRSRLGRTEAFF.

The rearrangement links TRBV7-9 to TRBJ1-1; 7 bases align to TRBD1. This CDR3 has 15 amino acids. Germline assignment: CDR1 SEHNR and CDR2 FQNEAQ (reference sequence). The J segment lost 1 base and the V segment lost 6 bases, leaving 8 bases of the junction unmatched. CDR3: CASRPSGTENTEAFF. CDR3 nucleotide sequence: TGTGCCAGCAGGCCATCCGGGACAGAGAACACTGAAGCTTTCTTT.

This clone was seen once. The chain carries TRBV19 and TRBJ2-3; 11 positions match TRBD2. From germline, CDR1 is LNHDA and CDR2 SQIVND (reference sequence). The CDR3 has 18 amino acids. The V and J ends lost 0 bases and 0 bases, in that order; junction bases with no gene match: 5. The CDR3 DNA follows: TGTGCCAGTAGTATAGAGGGGCTAGCGGGAGGAAGCACAGATACGCAGTATTTT. It yields the protein CASSIEGLAGGSTDTQYF.

This chain uses TRBV7-3 with TRBJ2-3, with 7 bases aligning to TRBD2. Germline V lookup: CDR1 SGHTA, CDR2 FQGTGA. V lost 5 bases and J lost 2; bases outside the gene matches: 7. The CDR3 totals 15 residues. The CDR3 sequence is CASSPSGGLTDTQYF. The CDR3 coding sequence is TGTGCCAGCAGCCCTAGCGGAGGACTCACAGATACGCAGTATTTT.